Shown below are 4 T cell receptor beta chains from a single sample sequenced in a study of kidney transplant recipient with SARS-CoV-2 infection. TCRdb passed the reads through MiXCR, listing each CDR3 protein once. The sample contains roughly 250,000 distinct CDR3 sequences, under 35% of which appear only once. This sample comprised a blood sample, obtained at baseline and between days 110 and 120 from a kidney transplant recipient. The source of these receptors is a young adult male patient who had COVID-19 and was a kidney transplant recipient. Part of the T cell pool may stem from the graft donor.

About this clonotype: This could be a read error, since a much larger clone is one nucleotide away. This chain uses TRBV10-3 with TRBJ1-1; D ambiguous. In germline, CDR1 is ENHRY, CDR2 SYGVKD. The V end was cut by 0 bases, the J end by 1 base, with 6 bases between. CDR3 length: 14 residues. The CDR3 region has the DNA TGTGCCATCAGTGAGTCCAGACCGAACACTGAAGCTTTCTTT. It is translated as CAISESRPNTEAFF.

The rearrangement links TRBV11-3 to TRBJ1-2, with unresolved D. V was shortened by 5 bases and J by 4 bases, with 23 bases between the two germline ends. CDR3 length: 17 residues. Germline V gene data show CDR1 as SGHNT and CDR2 as YENEEA. The CDR3 region has the DNA TGTGCCAGCAGCACCACCAGCGATCTCGAAAAGACCTATGGCTACACCTTC. It specifies CASSTTSDLEKTYGYTF.

This clonotype appeared once. A much larger clone lies a single base off, so this may be a read error. The chain employs TRBV11-1 and TRBJ2-2; possible D gene TRBD2, 5 bases. The germline V gene encodes CDR1 SGHAT and CDR2 FQDESV (reference sequence). The length of the CDR3 is 14 residues. CDR3 loop: CASGLAPTTGKLFF. The CDR3 DNA follows: TGTGCCAGCGGGCTAGCTCCAACAACCGGGAAGCTGTTTTTT.

This clonotype has ten or more counts. The chain links TRBV2 to TRBJ1-2, with D maybe TRBD1 (5 bases). Germline V lookup: CDR1 SNHLY, CDR2 FYNNEI. The CDR3 extends over 18 amino acids. V lost 3 bases, J lost 5 bases, and 25 bases lay in between. The CDR3 region has the DNA TGTGCCAGCAGTGATTGGGCGGACAAAAGCTCCACGGGGTATGGCTACACCTTC. This translates into CASSDWADKSSTGYGYTF.